The T cell receptor (beta chain) under discussion was sequenced for a study of blood T cell repertoires in COVID-19. Study-level background: Italy, Spain and the United States were the sources of the convalescent and acute COVID-19 samples. In each case, the material was cDNA or gDNA derived from T cells, B-cell-depleted T cells, or PBMCs.

Seattle patients were enrolled during active infection and followed longitudinally. Per germline, CDR1 DFQATT and CDR2 SNEGSKA (reference sequence). With 3 bases clipped from V and 9 bases from J, the junction kept 13 bases outside the gene matches. CDR3 length equals 16 residues. Original processing notes: Amplifying reference gene primers gave estimates of nucleated cell counts. Method: immunoSEQ multiplex PCR; TCRdb's copy keeps in-frame clones and lacks some. That table furnishes V, J and clone size, whereas the DNA furnished D and trimming. This table holds roughly 500,000 clones, 75% to 90% found once.

The TCR originated in a man between 18 and 29 years old with COVID-19, enrolled during active disease. V usage is TRBV20-1 and J usage is TRBJ2-5; 13 positions match TRBD2. Sequenced: peripheral blood. The CDR3 reads CSASFVLGLAGTPQYF. In nucleotides, the CDR3 is TGCAGTGCTAGTTTCGTCTTGGGACTAGCGGGGACCCCCCAGTACTTC.